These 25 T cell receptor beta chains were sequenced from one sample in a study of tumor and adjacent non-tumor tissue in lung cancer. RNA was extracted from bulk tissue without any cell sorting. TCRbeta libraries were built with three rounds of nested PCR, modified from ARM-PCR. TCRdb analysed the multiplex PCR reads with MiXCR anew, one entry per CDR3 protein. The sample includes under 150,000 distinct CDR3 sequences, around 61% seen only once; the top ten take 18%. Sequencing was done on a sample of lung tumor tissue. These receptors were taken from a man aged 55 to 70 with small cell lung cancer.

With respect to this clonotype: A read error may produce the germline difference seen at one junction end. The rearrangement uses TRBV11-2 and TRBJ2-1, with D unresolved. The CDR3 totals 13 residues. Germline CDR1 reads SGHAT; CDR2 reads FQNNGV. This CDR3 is CASSPGRWFEQFF. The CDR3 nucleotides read TGTGCCAGCAGCCCAGGACGGTGGTTTGAGCAATTCTTC. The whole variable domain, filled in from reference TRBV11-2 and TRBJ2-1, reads EAGVAQSPRYKIIEKRQSVAFWCNPISGHATLYWYQQILGQGPKLLIQFQNNGVVDDSQLPKDRFSAERLKGVDSTLKIQPAKLEDSAVYLCASSPGRWFEQFFGPGTRLTVL.

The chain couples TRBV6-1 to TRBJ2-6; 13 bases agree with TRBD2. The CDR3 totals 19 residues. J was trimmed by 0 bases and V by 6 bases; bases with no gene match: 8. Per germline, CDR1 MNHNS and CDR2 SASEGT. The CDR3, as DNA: TGTGCCAGCAGCTTCAGACTAGCGGGAGGTACCTCTGGGGCCAACGTCCTGACTTTC. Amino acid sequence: CASSFRLAGGTSGANVLTF.

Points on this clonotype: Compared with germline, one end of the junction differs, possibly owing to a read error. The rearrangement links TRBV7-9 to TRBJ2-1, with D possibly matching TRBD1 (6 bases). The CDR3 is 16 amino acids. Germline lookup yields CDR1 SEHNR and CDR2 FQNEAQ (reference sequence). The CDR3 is CAGSPRSGASYNEQFF. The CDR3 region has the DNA TGTGCCGGCAGCCCTCGGTCAGGGGCGAGCTACAATGAGCAGTTCTTC. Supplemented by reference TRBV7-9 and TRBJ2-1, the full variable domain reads DTGVSQNPRHKITKRGQNVTFRCDPISEHNRLYWYRQTLGQGPEFLTYFQNEAQLEKSRLLSDRFSAERPKGSFSTLEIQRTEQGDSAMYLCAGSPRSGASYNEQFFGPGTRLTVL.

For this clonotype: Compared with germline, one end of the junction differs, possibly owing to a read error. The CDR3 sequence: CSVAEKGQGTQYF. CDR3 coding DNA: TGCAGCGTTGCTGAGAAGGGCCAAGGGACCCAGTACTTC. The chain is built from TRBV29-1 and TRBJ2-5; D gene uncertain. The V gene's germline CDR1 is SQVTM and CDR2 ANQGSEA. The length of the CDR3 is 13 residues.

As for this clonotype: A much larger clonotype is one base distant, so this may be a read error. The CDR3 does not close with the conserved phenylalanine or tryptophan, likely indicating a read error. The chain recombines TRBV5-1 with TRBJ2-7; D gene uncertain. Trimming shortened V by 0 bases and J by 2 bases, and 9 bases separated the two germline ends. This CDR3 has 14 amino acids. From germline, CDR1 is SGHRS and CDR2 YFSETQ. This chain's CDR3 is CASSLVAEPYEQYL. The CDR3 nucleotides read TGCGCCAGCAGCTTGGTGGCGGAACCCTACGAGCAGTACTTG.

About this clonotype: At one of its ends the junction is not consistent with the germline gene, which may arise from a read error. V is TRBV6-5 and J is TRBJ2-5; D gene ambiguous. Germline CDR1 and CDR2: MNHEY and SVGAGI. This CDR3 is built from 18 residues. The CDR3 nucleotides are TGTGTCAGCAGTTACCTCTCCCTTCGAGTGCATCCTATAGAGACCCAGTACTTC. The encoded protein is CVSSYLSLRVHPIETQYF.

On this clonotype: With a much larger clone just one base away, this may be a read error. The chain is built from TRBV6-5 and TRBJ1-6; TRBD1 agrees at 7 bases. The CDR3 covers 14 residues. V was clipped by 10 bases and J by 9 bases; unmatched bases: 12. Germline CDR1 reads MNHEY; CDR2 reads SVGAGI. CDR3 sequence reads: CANTPGTAASPLHF. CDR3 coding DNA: TGTGCCAACACCCCCGGGACAGCGGCTTCACCCCTCCACTTT.

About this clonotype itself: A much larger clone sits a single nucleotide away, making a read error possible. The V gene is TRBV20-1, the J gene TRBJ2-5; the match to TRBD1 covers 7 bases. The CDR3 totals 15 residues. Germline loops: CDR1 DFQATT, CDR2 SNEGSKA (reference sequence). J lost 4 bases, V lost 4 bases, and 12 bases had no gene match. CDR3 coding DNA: TGCAGTGCTACCACCGGGACAGAGATAGCAGAGACCCAGTACTTC. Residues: CSATTGTEIAETQYF.

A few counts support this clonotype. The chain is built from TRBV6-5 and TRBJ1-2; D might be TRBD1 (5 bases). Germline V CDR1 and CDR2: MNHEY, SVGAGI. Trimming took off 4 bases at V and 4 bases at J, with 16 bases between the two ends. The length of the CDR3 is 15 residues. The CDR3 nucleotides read TGTGCCAGCAGTTTCCAGGGCGGGGGTGGCTATGGCTACACCTTC. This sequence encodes CASSFQGGGGYGYTF.

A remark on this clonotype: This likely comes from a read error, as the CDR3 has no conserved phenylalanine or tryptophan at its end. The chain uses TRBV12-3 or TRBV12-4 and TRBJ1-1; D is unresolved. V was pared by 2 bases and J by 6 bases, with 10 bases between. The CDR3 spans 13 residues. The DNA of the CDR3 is TGTGCCAGCAGTTTACGAATTGCAGCTGAAGCTTTCTTA. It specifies CASSLRIAAEAFL.

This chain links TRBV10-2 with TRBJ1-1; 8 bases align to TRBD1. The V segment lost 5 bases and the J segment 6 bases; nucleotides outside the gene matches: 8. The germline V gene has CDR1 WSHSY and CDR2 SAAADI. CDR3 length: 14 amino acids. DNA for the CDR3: TGCGCCAGCAGTTACAACAGGGGGGCGGCTGAAGCTTTCTTT. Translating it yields CASSYNRGAAEAFF.

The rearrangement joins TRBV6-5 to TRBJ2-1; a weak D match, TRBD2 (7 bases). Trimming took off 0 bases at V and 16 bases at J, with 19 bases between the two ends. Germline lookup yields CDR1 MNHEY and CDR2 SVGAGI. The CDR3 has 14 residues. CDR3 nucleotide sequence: TGTGCCAGCAGTTACTCACGGGGGGACAATGAACACTTCTTC. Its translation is CASSYSRGDNEHFF.

The DNA of the CDR3 is TGTGCCAGCAGCTGGACAGTGAACAACGAGCAGTACTTC. As protein: CASSWTVNNEQYF. The genes are TRBV5-6 and TRBJ2-7, with D possibly being TRBD1 (6 bases). The ends were cut back, 3 bases at V and 5 bases at J, with 12 bases in the middle. This CDR3 region has 13 residues. CDR1 SGHDT and CDR2 YYEEEE come from the germline V gene.

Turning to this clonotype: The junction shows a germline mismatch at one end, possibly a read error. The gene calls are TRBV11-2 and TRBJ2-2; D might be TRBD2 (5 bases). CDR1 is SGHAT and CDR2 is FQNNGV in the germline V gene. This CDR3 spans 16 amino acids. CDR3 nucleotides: TGTGCCTGCAGCCGCGAGAGCGGACGGAACGCCGGGGAGCTGTTTTTT. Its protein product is CACSRESGRNAGELFF.

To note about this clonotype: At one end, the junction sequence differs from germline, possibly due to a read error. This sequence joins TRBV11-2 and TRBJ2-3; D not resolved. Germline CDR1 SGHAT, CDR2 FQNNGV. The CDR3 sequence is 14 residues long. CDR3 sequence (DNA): TGTGCCAGCAGCTTACCAGGTGAAACAGTTACGCAGTATTTT. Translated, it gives CASSLPGETVTQYF. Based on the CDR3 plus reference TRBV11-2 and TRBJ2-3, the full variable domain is EAGVAQSPRYKIIEKRQSVAFWCNPISGHATLYWYQQILGQGPKLLIQFQNNGVVDDSQLPKDRFSAERLKGVDSTLKIQPAKLEDSAVYLCASSLPGETVTQYFGPGTRLTVL.

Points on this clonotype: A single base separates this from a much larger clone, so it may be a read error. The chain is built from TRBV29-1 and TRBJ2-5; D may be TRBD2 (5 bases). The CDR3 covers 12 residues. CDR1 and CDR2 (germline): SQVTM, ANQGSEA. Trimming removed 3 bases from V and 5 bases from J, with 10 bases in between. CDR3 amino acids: CSVDPGWETQYF. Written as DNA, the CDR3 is TGCAGCGTTGATCCGGGATGGGAGACCCAGTACTTC.

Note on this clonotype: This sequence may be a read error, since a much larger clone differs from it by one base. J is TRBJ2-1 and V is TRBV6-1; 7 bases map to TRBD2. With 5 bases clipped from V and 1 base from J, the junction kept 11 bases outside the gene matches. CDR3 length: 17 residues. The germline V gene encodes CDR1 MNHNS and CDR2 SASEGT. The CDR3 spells CASSNLKASGSYNEQFF. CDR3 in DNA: TGTGCCAGCAGTAACCTGAAGGCTAGCGGTTCCTACAATGAGCAGTTCTTC.

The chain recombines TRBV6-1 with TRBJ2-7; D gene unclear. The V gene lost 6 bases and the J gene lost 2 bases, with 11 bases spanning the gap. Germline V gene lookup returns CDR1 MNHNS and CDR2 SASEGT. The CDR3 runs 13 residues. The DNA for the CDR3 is TGTGCCAGCAGGACCTCAGCTACCTACGAGCAGTACGTC. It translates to CASRTSATYEQYV.

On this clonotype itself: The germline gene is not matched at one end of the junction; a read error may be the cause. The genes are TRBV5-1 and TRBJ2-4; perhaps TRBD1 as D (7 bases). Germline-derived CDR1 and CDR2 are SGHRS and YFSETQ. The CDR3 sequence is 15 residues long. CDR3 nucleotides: TGCGCCAGCACCTTGGGGGGACAGCGAGAAAACATTCAGTACTTC. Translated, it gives CASTLGGQRENIQYF.

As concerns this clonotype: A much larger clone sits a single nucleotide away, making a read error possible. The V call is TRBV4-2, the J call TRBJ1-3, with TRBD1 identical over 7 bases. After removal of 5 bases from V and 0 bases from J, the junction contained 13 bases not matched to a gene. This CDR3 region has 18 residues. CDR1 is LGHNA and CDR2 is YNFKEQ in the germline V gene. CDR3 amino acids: CASSATGLELSSGNTIYF. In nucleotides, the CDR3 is TGTGCCAGCAGCGCGACAGGGCTCGAACTATCCTCTGGAAACACCATATATTTT.

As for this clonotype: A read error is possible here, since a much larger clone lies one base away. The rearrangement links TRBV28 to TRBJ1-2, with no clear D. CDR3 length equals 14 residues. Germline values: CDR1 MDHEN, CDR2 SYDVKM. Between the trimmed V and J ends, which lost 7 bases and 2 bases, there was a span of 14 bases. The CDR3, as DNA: TGTGCCAGCAATTTGGAGGGCCGAAACTATGGCTACACCTTC. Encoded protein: CASNLEGRNYGYTF.

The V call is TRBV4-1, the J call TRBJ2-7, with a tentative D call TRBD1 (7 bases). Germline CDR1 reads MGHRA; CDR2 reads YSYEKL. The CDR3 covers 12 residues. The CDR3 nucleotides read TGCGCCAACAGCCAAGGAGGGGGCGAGCAATACGTC. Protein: CANSQGGGEQYV.

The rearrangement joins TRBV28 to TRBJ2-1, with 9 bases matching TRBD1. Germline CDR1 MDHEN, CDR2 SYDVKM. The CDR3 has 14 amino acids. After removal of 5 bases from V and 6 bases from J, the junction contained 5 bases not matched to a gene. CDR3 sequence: CASSPRTGANEQFF. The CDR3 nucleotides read TGTGCCAGCAGTCCCCGGACAGGGGCCAATGAGCAGTTCTTC.

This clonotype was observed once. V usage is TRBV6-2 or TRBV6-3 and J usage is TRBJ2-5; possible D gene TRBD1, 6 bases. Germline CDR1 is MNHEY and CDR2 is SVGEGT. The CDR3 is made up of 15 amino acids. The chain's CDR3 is CVTNRGGAGQETQYF. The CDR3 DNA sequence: TGTGTCACCAACCGAGGGGGAGCCGGACAAGAGACCCAGTACTTC.

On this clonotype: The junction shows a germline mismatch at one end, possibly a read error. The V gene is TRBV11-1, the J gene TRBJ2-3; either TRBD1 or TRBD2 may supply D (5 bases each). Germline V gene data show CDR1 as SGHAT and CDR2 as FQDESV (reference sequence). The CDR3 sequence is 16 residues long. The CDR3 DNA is TGTGCCAGCAGTTTACTTCCGGGACCTTCCACAGACACGCAGTATTTC. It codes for CASSLLPGPSTDTQYF.